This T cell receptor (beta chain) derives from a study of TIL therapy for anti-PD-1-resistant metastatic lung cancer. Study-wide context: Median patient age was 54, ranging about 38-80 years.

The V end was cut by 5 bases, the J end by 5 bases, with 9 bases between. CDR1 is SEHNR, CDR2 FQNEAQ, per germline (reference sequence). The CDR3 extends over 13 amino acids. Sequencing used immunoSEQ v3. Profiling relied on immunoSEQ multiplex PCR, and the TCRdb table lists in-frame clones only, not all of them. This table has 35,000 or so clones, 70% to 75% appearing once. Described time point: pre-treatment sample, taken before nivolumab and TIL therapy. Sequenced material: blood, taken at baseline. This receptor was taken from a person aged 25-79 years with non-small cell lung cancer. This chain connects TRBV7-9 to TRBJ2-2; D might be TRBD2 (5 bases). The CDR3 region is CASSVRETGELFF. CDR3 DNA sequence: TGTGCCAGCAGCGTAAGGGAGACCGGGGAGCTGTTTTTT.